This T cell receptor (beta chain) was found in a study of response to subunit inactivated influenza vaccine. Study-level findings and limits: Each seasonal flu vaccination may recruit only limited new T cells, authors suggested.

The germline V and J ends were trimmed by 6 bases and 2 bases, with 3 bases remaining between them. Germline V gives CDR1 MGHDK, CDR2 SYGVNS. The CDR3 sequence is 11 residues long. This clonotype came up many times. Its antigen is still unknown. TCRdb fed the RT-PCR reads into MiXCR, producing one record per CDR3 protein. Here the sample spans roughly 700,000 distinct CDR3 sequences, over 11% being singletons. The chain uses TRBV25-1 and TRBJ2-3, with no clear D. Sequenced here: PBMCs from blood, sampled 14 to 15 days before vaccination. The receptor was derived from a man aged 45-65 years who received an inactivated influenza vaccine. The CDR3 DNA reads TGTGCCAGCAGGCTCACAGATACGCAGTATTTT. This encodes CASRLTDTQYF.